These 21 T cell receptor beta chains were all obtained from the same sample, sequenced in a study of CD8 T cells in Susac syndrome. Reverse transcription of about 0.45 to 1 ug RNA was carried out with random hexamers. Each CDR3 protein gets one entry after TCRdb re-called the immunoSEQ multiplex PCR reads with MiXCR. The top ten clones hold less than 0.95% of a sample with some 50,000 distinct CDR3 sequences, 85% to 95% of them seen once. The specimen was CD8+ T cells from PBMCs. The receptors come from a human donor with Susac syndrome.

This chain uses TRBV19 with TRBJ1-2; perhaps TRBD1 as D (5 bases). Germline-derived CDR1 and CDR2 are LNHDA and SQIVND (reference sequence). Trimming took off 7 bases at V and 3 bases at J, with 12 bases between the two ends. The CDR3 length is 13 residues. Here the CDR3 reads CASKGREDYGYTF. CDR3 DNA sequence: TGTGCCAGTAAGGGCAGGGAGGACTATGGCTACACCTTC.

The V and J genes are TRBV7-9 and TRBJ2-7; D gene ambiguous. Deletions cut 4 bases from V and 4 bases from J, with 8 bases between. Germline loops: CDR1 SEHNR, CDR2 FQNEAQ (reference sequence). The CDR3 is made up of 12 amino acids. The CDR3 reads CASSSPGYEQYF. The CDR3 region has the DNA TGTGCCAGCAGCTCTCCAGGATACGAGCAGTACTTC. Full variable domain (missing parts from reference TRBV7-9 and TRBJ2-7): DTGVSQNPRHKITKRGQNVTFRCDPISEHNRLYWYRQTLGQGPEFLTYFQNEAQLEKSRLLSDRFSAERPKGSFSTLEIQRTEQGDSAMYLCASSSPGYEQYFGPGTRLTVT.

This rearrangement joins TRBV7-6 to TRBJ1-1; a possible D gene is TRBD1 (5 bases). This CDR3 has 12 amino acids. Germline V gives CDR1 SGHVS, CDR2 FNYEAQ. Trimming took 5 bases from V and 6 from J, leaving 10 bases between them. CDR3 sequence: CASSPSGAEAFF. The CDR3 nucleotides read TGTGCCAGCAGCCCGTCGGGGGCTGAAGCTTTCTTT.

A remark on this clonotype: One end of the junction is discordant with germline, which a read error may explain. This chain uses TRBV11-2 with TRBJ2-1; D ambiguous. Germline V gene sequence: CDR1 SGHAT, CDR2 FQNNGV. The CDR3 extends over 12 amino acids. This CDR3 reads CASSLVEPRLIF. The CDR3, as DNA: TGTGCCAGCAGCTTAGTAGAACCCCGTCTAATCTTC.

The DNA of the CDR3 is TGCAGTGCTTCTTGGGGGGGTTACGAGCAGTACTTC. It is translated as CSASWGGYEQYF. The chain uses TRBV20-1 and TRBJ2-7, with 7 nucleotides matching TRBD2. V dropped 5 bases and J dropped 4; count of bases not matched to a gene: 5. Germline V gene data show CDR1 as DFQATT and CDR2 as SNEGSKA (reference sequence). The CDR3 loop spans 12 amino acids.

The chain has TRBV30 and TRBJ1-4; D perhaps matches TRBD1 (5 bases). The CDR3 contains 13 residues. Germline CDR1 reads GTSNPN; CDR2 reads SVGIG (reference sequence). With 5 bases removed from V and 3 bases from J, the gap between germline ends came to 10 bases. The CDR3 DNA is TGTGCCTGGCAGGGTGCGGCTAATGAAAAACTGTTTTTT. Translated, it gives CAWQGAANEKLFF.

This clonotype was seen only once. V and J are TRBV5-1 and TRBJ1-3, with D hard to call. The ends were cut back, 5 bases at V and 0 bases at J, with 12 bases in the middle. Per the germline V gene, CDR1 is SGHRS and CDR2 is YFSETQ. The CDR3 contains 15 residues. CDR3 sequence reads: CASRWDSGSGNTIYF. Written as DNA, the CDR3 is TGCGCCAGCAGGTGGGATTCAGGCTCTGGAAACACCATATATTTT.

The CDR3 DNA follows: TGTGCCAGCAGCGAGGTCGGGGACAGGGGGATCGATGAGCAGTTCTTC. Translation: CASSEVGDRGIDEQFF. This rearrangement joins TRBV2 to TRBJ2-1; 11 bases agree with TRBD1. This CDR3 has 16 residues. In germline, CDR1 is SNHLY, CDR2 FYNNEI. J gave up 8 bases and V 6 bases, and 12 bases lay outside the gene matches. The full variable domain, its missing parts supplied by reference TRBV2 and TRBJ2-1, is EPEVTQTPSHQVTQMGQEVILRCVPISNHLYFYWYRQILGQKVEFLVSFYNNEISEKSEIFDDQFSVERPDGSNFTLKIRSTKLEDSAMYFCASSEVGDRGIDEQFFGPGTRLTVL.

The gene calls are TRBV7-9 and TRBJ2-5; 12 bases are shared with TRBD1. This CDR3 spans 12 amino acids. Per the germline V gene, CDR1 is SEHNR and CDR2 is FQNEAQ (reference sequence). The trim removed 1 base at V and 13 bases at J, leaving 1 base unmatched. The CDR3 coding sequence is TGTGCCAGCAGCTTAGGGGACAGGGGGCTGTACTTC. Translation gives CASSLGDRGLYF.

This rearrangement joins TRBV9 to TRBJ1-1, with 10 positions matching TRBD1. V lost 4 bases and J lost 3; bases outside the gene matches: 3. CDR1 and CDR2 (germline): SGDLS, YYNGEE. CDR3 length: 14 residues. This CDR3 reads CASSRQGADTEAFF. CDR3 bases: TGTGCCAGCAGCAGACAGGGGGCAGACACTGAAGCTTTCTTT.

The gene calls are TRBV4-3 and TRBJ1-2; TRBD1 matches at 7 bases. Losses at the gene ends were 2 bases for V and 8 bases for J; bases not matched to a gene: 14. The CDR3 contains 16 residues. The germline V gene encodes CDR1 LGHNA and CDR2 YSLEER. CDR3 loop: CASSQNSEQGRQGYTF. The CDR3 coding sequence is TGCGCCAGCAGCCAAAACAGCGAACAGGGGCGTCAGGGCTACACCTTC.

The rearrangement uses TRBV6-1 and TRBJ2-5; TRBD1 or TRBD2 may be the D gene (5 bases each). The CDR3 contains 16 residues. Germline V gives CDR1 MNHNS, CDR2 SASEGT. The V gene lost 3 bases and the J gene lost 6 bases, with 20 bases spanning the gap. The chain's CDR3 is CASSEGVRWNGKTQYF. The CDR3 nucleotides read TGTGCCAGCAGTGAGGGGGTTAGGTGGAACGGGAAGACCCAGTACTTC.

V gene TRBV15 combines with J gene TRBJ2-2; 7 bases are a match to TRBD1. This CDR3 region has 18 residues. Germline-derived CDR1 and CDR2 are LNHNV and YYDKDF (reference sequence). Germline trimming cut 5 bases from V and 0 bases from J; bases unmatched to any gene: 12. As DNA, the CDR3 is TGTGCCACCAGCGGAGGCTCCAACAGGGGACCGAACACCGGGGAGCTGTTTTTT. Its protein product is CATSGGSNRGPNTGELFF.

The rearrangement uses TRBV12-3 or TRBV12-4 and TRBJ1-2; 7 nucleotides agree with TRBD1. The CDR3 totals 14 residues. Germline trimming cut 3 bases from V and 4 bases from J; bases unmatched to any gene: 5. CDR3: CASSFYDRAYGYTF. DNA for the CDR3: TGTGCCAGCAGTTTCTACGACAGGGCCTATGGCTACACCTTC.

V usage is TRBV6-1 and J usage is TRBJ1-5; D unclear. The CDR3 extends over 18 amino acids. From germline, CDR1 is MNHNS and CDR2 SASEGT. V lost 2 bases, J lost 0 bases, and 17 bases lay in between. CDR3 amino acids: CASSEWHMRKYSNQPQHF. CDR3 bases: TGTGCCAGCAGTGAATGGCACATGAGGAAATATAGCAATCAGCCCCAGCATTTT.

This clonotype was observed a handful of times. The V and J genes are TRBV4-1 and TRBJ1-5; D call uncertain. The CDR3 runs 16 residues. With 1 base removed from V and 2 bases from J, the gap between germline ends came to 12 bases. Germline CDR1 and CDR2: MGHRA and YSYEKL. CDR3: CASSQAGIQGNQPQHF. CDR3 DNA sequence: TGCGCCAGCAGCCAAGCTGGGATCCAAGGCAATCAGCCCCAGCATTTT.

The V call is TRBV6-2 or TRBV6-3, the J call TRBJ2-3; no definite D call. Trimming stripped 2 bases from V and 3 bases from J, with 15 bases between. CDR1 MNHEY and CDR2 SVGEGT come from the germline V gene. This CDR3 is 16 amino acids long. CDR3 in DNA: TGTGCCAGCAGTTACACTGTGACACCCACTACAGATACGCAGTATTTT. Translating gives CASSYTVTPTTDTQYF.

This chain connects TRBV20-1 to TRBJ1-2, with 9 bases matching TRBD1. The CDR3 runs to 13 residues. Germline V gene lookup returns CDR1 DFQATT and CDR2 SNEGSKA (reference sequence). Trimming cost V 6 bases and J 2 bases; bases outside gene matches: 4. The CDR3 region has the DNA TGCAGTGCCGCAGGACAGGGGAACTATGGCTACACCTTC. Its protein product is CSAAGQGNYGYTF.

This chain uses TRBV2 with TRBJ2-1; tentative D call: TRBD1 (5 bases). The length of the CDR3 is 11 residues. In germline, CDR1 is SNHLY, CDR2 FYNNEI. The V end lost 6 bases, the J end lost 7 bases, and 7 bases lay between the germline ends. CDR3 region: CASSAGNEQFF. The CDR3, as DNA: TGTGCCAGCAGCGCAGGGAATGAGCAGTTCTTC.

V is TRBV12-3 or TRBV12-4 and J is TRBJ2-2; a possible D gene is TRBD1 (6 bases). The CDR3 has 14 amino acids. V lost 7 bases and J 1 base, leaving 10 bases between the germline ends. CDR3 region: CASTGEMNTGELFF. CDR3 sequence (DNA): TGTGCCAGCACAGGGGAAATGAACACCGGGGAGCTGTTTTTT.

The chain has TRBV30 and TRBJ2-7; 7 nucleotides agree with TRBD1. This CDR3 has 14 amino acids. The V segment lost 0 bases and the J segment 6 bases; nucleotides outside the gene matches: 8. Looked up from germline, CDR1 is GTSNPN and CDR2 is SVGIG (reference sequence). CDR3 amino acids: CAWSVSDRAGEQYF. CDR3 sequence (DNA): TGTGCCTGGAGTGTTTCCGACAGGGCGGGCGAGCAGTACTTC.